These 25 T cell receptor beta chains share one sample of origin, sequenced in a study of cytomegalovirus exposure and HLA in healthy donors (dated by TCRdb to the late 2010s). Receptor libraries were prepared by the immunoSEQ multiplex PCR assay. A mixture of 60 forward primers for TCR Vbeta segments and 13 reverse primers for TCR Jbeta segments was used in the multiplex PCR. The table comes from immuneACCESS by way of TCRdb, which keeps in-frame sequences with V and J called. Part of the clones is missing from these tables; in studies checked, under half for an unresolved V gene and the rest for unknown reasons. Within this sample are about 170,000 clones, with roughly four fifths of them counted one time only. Of the sample, 2% to 2.5% is held by the ten largest clones. Sequencing input: PBMCs. The receptors were sampled from a woman in her 30s in good health and CMV-seropositive.

In this sample, this clone turned up once. This chain connects TRBV5-4 to TRBJ1-1; 12 nucleotides line up with TRBD1. The V segment lost 4 bases and the J segment 3 bases; nucleotides outside the gene matches: 10. Germline-derived CDR1 and CDR2 are SGHNT and YYREEE (reference sequence). The length of the CDR3 is 17 residues. The chain's CDR3 is CASSPHRDRGRDTEAFF. CDR3 nucleotide sequence: TGTGCCAGCAGCCCGCACCGGGACAGGGGGCGGGACACTGAAGCTTTCTTT. Looking up the rest from reference TRBV5-4 and TRBJ1-1 gives the full variable domain: ETGVTQSPTHLIKTRGQQVTLRCSSQSGHNTVSWYQQALGQGPQFIFQYYREEENGRGNFPPRFSGLQFPNYSSELNVNALELDDSALYLCASSPHRDRGRDTEAFFGQGTRLTVV.

This chain joins TRBV7-6 and TRBJ2-3, with 9 nucleotides matching TRBD2. The CDR3 runs 15 residues. Germline V gene lookup returns CDR1 SGHVS and CDR2 FNYEAQ. The ends lost 6 bases at V and 5 bases at J; junction bases unmatched: 9. The CDR3 DNA is TGTGCCAGCAGGAGCGGACTAGCGTGGGGAGATACGCAGTATTTT. Protein sequence: CASRSGLAWGDTQYF.

This clone was detected only a few times. The chain carries TRBV29-1 and TRBJ2-3, with D possibly being TRBD1 (6 bases). The V and J ends lost 6 bases and 3 bases respectively, with 25 bases between them. The CDR3 is 17 amino acids. Looked up from germline, CDR1 is SQVTM and CDR2 is ANQGSEA. This CDR3 reads CSVRSLQGRGGTDTQYF. The CDR3 nucleotides read TGCAGCGTCAGGTCCCTTCAGGGTAGAGGGGGTACAGATACGCAGTATTTT.

This clone was detected a few times. The rearrangement joins TRBV6-5 to TRBJ1-5; no clear D. CDR1 and CDR2 from the germline V gene are MNHEY and SVGAGI. Trimming took 7 bases from V and 9 from J, leaving 10 bases between them. The CDR3 consists of 11 residues. The CDR3 DNA reads TGTGCCAGCAACGAGGCCGGGCCCCAGCATTTT. Residues: CASNEAGPQHF.

This clone showed up just once. The chain uses TRBV6-1 and TRBJ2-1; D gene uncertain. The CDR3 spans 17 residues. Germline-derived CDR1 and CDR2 are MNHNS and SASEGT. Between the trimmed V and J ends, which lost 0 bases and 3 bases, there was a span of 15 bases. The CDR3 reads CASSEALWADLYNEQFF. The CDR3 DNA follows: TGTGCCAGCAGTGAAGCGTTGTGGGCTGACCTCTACAATGAGCAGTTCTTC.

The V gene is TRBV30, the J gene TRBJ2-1; 8 bases line up with TRBD2. CDR1 is GTSNPN and CDR2 is SVGIG in the germline V gene (reference sequence). The trim removed 3 bases at V and 6 bases at J, leaving 7 bases unmatched. The CDR3 is made up of 14 amino acids. CDR3 sequence (DNA): TGTGCCTGGAGCGCCGGGACTAGTTCCAATGAGCAGTTCTTC. Translation gives CAWSAGTSSNEQFF.

V is TRBV19 and J is TRBJ1-2; D not certain. V was clipped by 6 bases and J by 4 bases, with 9 bases between them. The CDR3 covers 12 residues. Germline values: CDR1 LNHDA, CDR2 SQIVND (reference sequence). CDR3 residues: CASSPGPYGYTF. CDR3 in DNA: TGTGCCAGTAGCCCGGGTCCCTATGGCTACACCTTC.

This chain uses TRBV29-1 with TRBJ2-5; TRBD2 aligns across 10 bases. CDR1 and CDR2 from the germline V gene are SQVTM and ANQGSEA. This CDR3 contains 12 residues. Trimming at V came to 4 bases and at J to 4 bases, leaving 0 bases not matched to a gene. The CDR3 loop reads CSVGLAGETQYF. The CDR3 DNA reads as TGCAGCGTTGGACTAGCGGGAGAGACCCAGTACTTC.

Only a few counts were recorded for this clone. J is TRBJ2-7 and V is TRBV5-1; 11 bases line up with TRBD1. Germline lookup yields CDR1 SGHRS and CDR2 YFSETQ. The ends lost 2 bases at V and 2 bases at J; junction bases unmatched: 6. The CDR3 extends over 16 amino acids. The CDR3 here is CASSFHPGQGAYEQYF. For the CDR3, the DNA is TGCGCCAGCAGCTTCCACCCGGGACAGGGGGCCTACGAGCAGTACTTC.

This clone has just a few counts. The rearrangement joins TRBV2 to TRBJ2-4; D gene uncertain. Trimming removed 7 bases from V and 0 bases from J, with 13 bases in between. Germline CDR1 is SNHLY and CDR2 is FYNNEI. CDR3 length equals 15 residues. The CDR3 DNA sequence: TGTGCCAGCAAACCGCCGACACTAGCCAAAAACATTCAGTACTTC. It codes for CASKPPTLAKNIQYF. The entire variable domain, with the rest obtained from reference TRBV2 and TRBJ2-4, is as follows: EPEVTQTPSHQVTQMGQEVILRCVPISNHLYFYWYRQILGQKVEFLVSFYNNEISEKSEIFDDQFSVERPDGSNFTLKIRSTKLEDSAMYFCASKPPTLAKNIQYFGAGTRLSVL.

J is TRBJ1-3 and V is TRBV4-1; the D is unclear. V lost 2 bases and J 0 bases, leaving 20 bases between the germline ends. CDR1 is MGHRA, CDR2 YSYEKL, per germline. This CDR3 spans 19 amino acids. CDR3 coding DNA: TGCGCCAGCAGCCAATGGCTTTATAATACAGCAAACTCTGGAAACACCATATATTTT. It yields the protein CASSQWLYNTANSGNTIYF.

The J gene is TRBJ1-1, the V gene TRBV2, with 7 positions matching TRBD1. Germline-derived CDR1 and CDR2 are SNHLY and FYNNEI. Germline trimming cut 6 bases from V and 4 bases from J; bases unmatched to any gene: 8. This CDR3 has 14 amino acids. CDR3 loop: CASRLTGRGTEAFF. CDR3 bases: TGTGCCAGCAGGCTGACAGGGAGAGGCACTGAAGCTTTCTTT.

The chain uses TRBV28 and TRBJ1-1, with 7 bases lining up with TRBD1. V shed 5 bases and J 3 bases; nucleotides not matched to a gene: 3. CDR1 is MDHEN and CDR2 is SYDVKM in the germline V gene. This CDR3 spans 13 amino acids. The CDR3 DNA sequence: TGTGCCAGCAGTCCTACAGGGGACACTGAAGCTTTCTTT. Translated: CASSPTGDTEAFF.

Only a few counts were recorded for this clone. The J gene is TRBJ2-3, the V gene TRBV5-1; 8 positions match TRBD2. The CDR3 is 14 residues long. J was trimmed by 3 bases and V by 5 bases; bases with no gene match: 5. Germline V gives CDR1 SGHRS, CDR2 YFSETQ. The CDR3 DNA sequence: TGCGCCAGCAGTAGGACTAGCATAACAGATACGCAGTATTTT. Its translation: CASSRTSITDTQYF.

The rearrangement uses TRBV7-2 and TRBJ2-3; TRBD2 matches 7 bases. The germline CDR1 and CDR2 sequences are SGHTA and FQGNSA. V dropped 4 bases and J dropped 7; count of bases not matched to a gene: 8. The length of the CDR3 is 14 residues. For the CDR3, the DNA is TGTGCCAGCAGCTCGTCTAACGGGGGGTATACGCAGTATTTT. Its protein product is CASSSSNGGYTQYF. Looking up the rest from reference TRBV7-2 and TRBJ2-3 gives the full variable domain: GAGVSQSPSNKVTEKGKDVELRCDPISGHTALYWYRQSLGQGLEFLIYFQGNSAPDKSGLPSDRFSAERTGGSVSTLTIQRTQQEDSAVYLCASSSSNGGYTQYFGPGTRLTVL.

The chain links TRBV6-6 to TRBJ2-7, with D maybe TRBD1 (5 bases). V lost 2 bases and J lost 0, with 5 bases in between. The CDR3 loop spans 13 amino acids. Looked up from germline, CDR1 is MNHNY and CDR2 is SVGAGI (reference sequence). This chain's CDR3 is CASSYQGSYEQYF. Written as DNA, the CDR3 is TGTGCCAGCAGTTACCAGGGCTCCTACGAGCAGTACTTC.

J is TRBJ1-5 and V is TRBV6-1; D is uncertain. V gave up 3 bases and J gave up 2 bases, with 11 bases separating them. The germline V gene encodes CDR1 MNHNS and CDR2 SASEGT. The CDR3 contains 15 residues. As DNA, the CDR3 is TGTGCCAGCAGTGACGGGGTGGGAGGCAATCAGCCCCAGCATTTT. It is translated as CASSDGVGGNQPQHF.

The chain joins TRBV2 to TRBJ2-4; the D gene is possibly TRBD1 (6 bases). This CDR3 has 15 amino acids. CDR1 is SNHLY and CDR2 is FYNNEI in the germline V gene. The V and J ends lost 7 bases and 0 bases respectively, with 13 bases between them. The CDR3 reads CASMNRALAKNIQYF. The DNA for the CDR3 is TGTGCCAGCATGAACAGGGCCCTAGCCAAAAACATTCAGTACTTC.

This clone was detected once. This chain connects TRBV9 to TRBJ2-1; possible D gene TRBD1, 6 bases. The germline V gene encodes CDR1 SGDLS and CDR2 YYNGEE. Trimming shortened V by 4 bases and J by 3 bases, and 20 bases separated the two germline ends. The CDR3 covers 17 residues. The CDR3 region is CASSPSRGQRFYNEQFF. The CDR3 DNA is TGTGCCAGCAGCCCTTCCAGAGGACAGCGGTTCTACAATGAGCAGTTCTTC.

Of note for this clone: Distinct nucleotide sequences in the sample also encode this CDR3. The chain is built from TRBV4-3 and TRBJ1-1; 7 bases map to TRBD1. V trimming: 4 bases; J trimming: 6 bases; junction bases outside the gene matches: 5. This CDR3 contains 13 residues. Germline V gives CDR1 LGHNA, CDR2 YSLEER. CDR3 DNA: TGCGCCAGCAGCCCGACAGGGTTTGCTGAAGCTTTCTTT. Protein product: CASSPTGFAEAFF.

The V gene is TRBV7-2, the J gene TRBJ1-6; D not certain. The V gene's germline CDR1 is SGHTA and CDR2 FQGNSA. V shed 6 bases and J shed 7 bases, with 19 bases lying between them. This CDR3 has 16 residues. CDR3 region: CASSLDGGYKNSPLHF. The CDR3 DNA reads as TGTGCCAGCAGTCTGGACGGAGGGTATAAGAATTCACCCCTCCACTTT. Based on the CDR3 plus reference TRBV7-2 and TRBJ1-6, the full variable domain is GAGVSQSPSNKVTEKGKDVELRCDPISGHTALYWYRQSLGQGLEFLIYFQGNSAPDKSGLPSDRFSAERTGGSVSTLTIQRTQQEDSAVYLCASSLDGGYKNSPLHFGNGTRLTVT.

The CDR3 nucleotides read TGTGCCAGCAGTTACTCGGAGGGGGAGCAGTACTTC. Protein: CASSYSEGEQYF. V usage is TRBV6-5 and J usage is TRBJ2-7; D is perhaps TRBD2 (6 bases). Germline CDR1 and CDR2: MNHEY and SVGAGI. Between the trimmed V and J ends, which lost 0 bases and 7 bases, there was a span of 7 bases. CDR3 length equals 12 residues.

The chain is built from TRBV25-1 and TRBJ1-1; no clear D gene. V lost 1 base and J 2 bases, leaving 14 bases between the germline ends. The CDR3 is 16 amino acids. Germline V gene data show CDR1 as MGHDK and CDR2 as SYGVNS. The CDR3 protein is CASSESRGGYNTEAFF. The DNA for the CDR3 is TGTGCCAGCAGTGAATCTAGAGGCGGATACAACACTGAAGCTTTCTTT.

The chain uses TRBV7-2 and TRBJ2-7; unclear D gene. Germline assignment: CDR1 SGHTA and CDR2 FQGNSA. The CDR3 length is 12 residues. The V end was cut by 1 base, the J end by 6 bases, with 7 bases between. The CDR3 DNA reads as TGTGCCAGCAGCTTAGGACTCGGCGAGCAGTACTTC. Residues: CASSLGLGEQYF.

This sequence joins TRBV6-1 and TRBJ1-2; 9 bases are a match to TRBD1. The CDR3 has 10 residues. Germline-derived CDR1 and CDR2 are MNHNS and SASEGT. V lost 7 bases, J lost 13 bases, and 4 bases stayed unmatched. The CDR3 bases are TGTGCCAGCAAACAGGGGGCTTTCACCTTC. Translating gives CASKQGAFTF.